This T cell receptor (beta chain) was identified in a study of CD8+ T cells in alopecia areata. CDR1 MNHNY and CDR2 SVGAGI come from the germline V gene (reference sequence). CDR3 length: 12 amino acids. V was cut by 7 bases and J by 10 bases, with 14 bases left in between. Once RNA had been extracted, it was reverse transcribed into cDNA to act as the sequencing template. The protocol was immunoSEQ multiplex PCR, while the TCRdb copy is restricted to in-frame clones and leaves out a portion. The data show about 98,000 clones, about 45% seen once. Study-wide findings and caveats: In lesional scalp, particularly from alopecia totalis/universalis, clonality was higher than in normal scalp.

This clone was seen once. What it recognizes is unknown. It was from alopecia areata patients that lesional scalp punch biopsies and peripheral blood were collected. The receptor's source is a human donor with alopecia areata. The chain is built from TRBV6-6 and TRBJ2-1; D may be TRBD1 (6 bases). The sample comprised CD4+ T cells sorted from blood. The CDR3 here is CASMGATGEQFF. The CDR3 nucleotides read TGTGCCAGCATGGGGGCCACAGGGGAGCAGTTCTTC.